The 2 T cell receptor beta chains below were found in one sample sequenced in a study of PD-L1 blockade in urothelial cancer. Libraries were prepared by immunoSEQ multiplex PCR; TCRdb keeps only in-frame clonotypes and omits some of them. The table lists around 30,000 clones, 80% of them singletons. The specimen was PBMCs, collected around atezolizumab (anti-PD-L1) treatment. The receptors shown here come from a man in his fifties with urothelial cancer.

This chain connects TRBV6-6 to TRBJ1-1; D not resolved. Trimming removed 5 bases from V and 4 bases from J, with 17 bases in between. CDR3 length equals 15 residues. The germline V gene encodes CDR1 MNHNY and CDR2 SVGAGI (reference sequence). CDR3 coding DNA: TGTGCCAGCAGTCCACCCGCCCAGGCTGGCACTGAAGCTTTCTTT. Amino acid sequence: CASSPPAQAGTEAFF.

Concerning this clone: The germline gene is not matched at one end of the junction; a read error may be the cause. V and J are TRBV20-1 and TRBJ2-3; 7 bases are shared with TRBD2. The CDR3 is 11 amino acids. Germline CDR1 and CDR2: DFQATT and SNEGSKA (reference sequence). The CDR3 loop reads CSARWGERGPF. The CDR3 DNA follows: TGCAGTGCTAGATGGGGAGAGCGGGGCCCTTTT.